A selection of T cell receptor beta chains follows, all from one sample in a study of CXCR3-negative and CXCR3-positive naive CD8 T cells. From its re-call of the 5' RACE reads, TCRdb lists each CDR3 protein once, without DNA. The sample table sets out 100,000 or so distinct CDR3 sequences. Sequenced: naive CXCR3- CD8+ T cells from blood. The receptors were gathered from a human donor in good health. Some clones in this sample may be carry-over from other donors' samples. Each CDR3 is given with its conserved first and last residue.

j_call v_call cdr3_aa
TRBJ2-7 TRBV30 CAWSVGGNYEQYF
TRBJ2-1 TRBV27 CASSLGSGGSYNEQFF
TRBJ2-7 TRBV21-1 CASSKAAEQYF
TRBJ1-1 TRBV13 CASSPGVRDTEAFF
TRBJ2-7 TRBV20-1 CSAKPGLLYEQYF
TRBJ1-1 TRBV7-9 CASSSISNTEAFF
TRBJ2-5 TRBV29-1 CSVEERPRQETQYF
TRBJ2-2 TRBV28 CASSFQLNTGELFF
TRBJ2-7 TRBV5-1 CASSVGGPYEQYF
TRBJ2-1 TRBV20-1 CSAETSGRAFGQFF
TRBJ2-6 TRBV7-9 CASSLLISGANVLTF
TRBJ2-3 TRBV7-8 CAGPDRVPPNLYF
TRBJ2-1 TRBV29-1 CSVEEGTGSTSGGLYNEQFF
TRBJ2-5 TRBV11-3 CASSPRGAMTQYF
TRBJ1-5 TRBV7-6 CATKSRDRGRQPQHF
TRBJ1-3 TRBV4-3 CASGDPATPGNTIYF
TRBJ2-7 TRBV28 CASSIPGLAPYEQYF
TRBJ2-7 TRBV28 CASSLTEIYYEQYF
TRBJ2-7 TRBV29-1 CSPPGAYEQYF
TRBJ2-1 TRBV14 CASSHDARGSQFF
TRBJ1-5 TRBV3-1 CASSQATSSNQPQHF
TRBJ2-7 TRBV5-1 CASRIGTASYEQYF
TRBJ2-7 TRBV20-1 CSAPEGDTYEQYF
TRBJ2-1 TRBV24-1 CATSGGQPYNEQFF
TRBJ2-7 TRBV13 CASSLRGAGYEQYF
TRBJ1-2 TRBV2 CASSPRLGEAGYTF
TRBJ1-1 TRBV4-2 CASSQAPLEAFF
TRBJ2-5 TRBV19 CASSIGRQETQYF
TRBJ2-3 TRBV6-2/TRBV6-3 CASSCDRTQKPTDTQYF
TRBJ2-7 TRBV5-5 CASSLEQLSYEQYF
TRBJ2-7 TRBV29-1 CSALTSSYEQYF
TRBJ2-7 TRBV15 CATSSFAGTSYEQYF
TRBJ2-1 TRBV5-6 CASSTRDAPYNEQFF
TRBJ2-7 TRBV24-1 CATSTGTAAYEQYF
TRBJ2-7 TRBV10-3 CAISQGPYEQYF
TRBJ2-7 TRBV7-8 CASSLSTVREQYF
TRBJ2-3 TRBV10-1 CASSEVRGRAACTDTQYF
TRBJ1-5 TRBV11-2 CASSLASGGQPQHF
TRBJ2-1 TRBV12-3/TRBV12-4 CASSSLGAGDEQFF
TRBJ2-2 TRBV6-5 CASSYGGAGGPIGELFF
TRBJ2-3 TRBV7-9 CASSLTSGSGTDTQYF
TRBJ2-1 TRBV21-1 CASSRDKTLTSYNEQFF
TRBJ1-2 TRBV9 CASSVEGTNYGYTF
TRBJ2-5 TRBV6-4 CASSEFPGTQETQYF
TRBJ1-1 TRBV29-1 CSVLGQSAEAFF
TRBJ2-1 TRBV9 CASSVGWGRGNEQFF
TRBJ2-1 TRBV7-9 CASSPRTGEQFF
TRBJ2-1 TRBV7-8 CASSPLLDYNEQFF
TRBJ1-4 TRBV29-1 CSAEGDEEKLFF
TRBJ1-2 TRBV29-1 CSVQAGYGYTF
TRBJ1-1 TRBV28 CASSRDRAAFF
TRBJ1-1 TRBV7-3 CASRQHLNTEAFF